This T cell receptor (beta chain) was sequenced in a study of blood T cell repertoires in COVID-19. Measured with immunoSEQ multiplex PCR; TCRdb has only the in-frame clones, and not every one. The repertoire holds about 80,000 clones, 91% seen once, with 1.9% in the top ten. CDR1 MDHEN and CDR2 SYDVKM come from the germline V gene. This CDR3 spans 13 amino acids. The J segment lost 9 bases and the V segment lost 4 bases, leaving 9 bases of the junction unmatched. The gene calls are TRBV28 and TRBJ2-7, with 7 bases that match TRBD1. The source is a woman between 50 and 59 years old in a cohort sampled during active COVID-19. What was sequenced was peripheral blood. The DNA of the CDR3 is TGTGCCAGCAGTTATTCGGACAGGTTTAGGCAGTACTTC. Translating gives CASSYSDRFRQYF.